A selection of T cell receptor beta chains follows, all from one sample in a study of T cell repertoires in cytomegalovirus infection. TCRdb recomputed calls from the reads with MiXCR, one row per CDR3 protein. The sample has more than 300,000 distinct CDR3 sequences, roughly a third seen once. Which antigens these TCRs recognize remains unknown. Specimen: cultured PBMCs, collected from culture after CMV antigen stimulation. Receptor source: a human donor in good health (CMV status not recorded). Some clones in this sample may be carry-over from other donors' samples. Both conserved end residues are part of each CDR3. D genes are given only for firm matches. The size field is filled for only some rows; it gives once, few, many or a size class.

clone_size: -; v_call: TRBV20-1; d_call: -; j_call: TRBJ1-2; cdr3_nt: TGCAGTGCTCGCGGCGCTAACTATGGCTACACCTTC; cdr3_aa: CSARGANYGYTF
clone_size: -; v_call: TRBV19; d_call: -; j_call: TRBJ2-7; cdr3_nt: TGTGCCAGTAGTTCCTCCGGACGCTCTAACTACGAGCAGTACTTC; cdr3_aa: CASSSSGRSNYEQYF
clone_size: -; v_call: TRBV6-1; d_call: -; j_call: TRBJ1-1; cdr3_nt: TGTGCCACCCGCCTCGGAGCAATGAACACTGAAGCTTTCTTT; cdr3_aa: CATRLGAMNTEAFF
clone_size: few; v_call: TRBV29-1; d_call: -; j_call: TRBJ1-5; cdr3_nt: TGCAGCGTTGGGAGGGGCCCAAATCAGCCCCAGCATTTT; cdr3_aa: CSVGRGPNQPQHF
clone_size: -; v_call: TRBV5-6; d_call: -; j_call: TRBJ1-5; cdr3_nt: TGTGCCAGCAGCTTCGGCAGGGTGGGACAGCCCCAGCATTTT; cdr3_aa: CASSFGRVGQPQHF
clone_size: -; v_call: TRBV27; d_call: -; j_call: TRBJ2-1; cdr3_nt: TGTGCCAGCAGTTTGAACTTGGATGAGCAGTTCTTC; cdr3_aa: CASSLNLDEQFF
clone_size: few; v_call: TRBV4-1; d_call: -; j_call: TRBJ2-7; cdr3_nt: TGCGCCAGCAGCCAATTTGTGGGACCCTCTTTCGAGCAGTACTTC; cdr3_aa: CASSQFVGPSFEQYF
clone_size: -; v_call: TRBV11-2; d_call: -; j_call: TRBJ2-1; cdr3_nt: TGTGCCAGCAGCTTAGAGGGGCCCCTCTCCTACAATGAGCAGTTCTTC; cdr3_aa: CASSLEGPLSYNEQFF
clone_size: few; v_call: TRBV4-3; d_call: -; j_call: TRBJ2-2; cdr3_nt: TGCGCCAGCAGTTGGGTAGACACCGGGGAGCTGTTTTTT; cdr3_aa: CASSWVDTGELFF
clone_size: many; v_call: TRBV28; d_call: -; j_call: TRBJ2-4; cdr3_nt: TGTGCCAGCAGTCCCGGGACGCTGGCGGGAAACATTCAGTACTTC; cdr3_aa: CASSPGTLAGNIQYF
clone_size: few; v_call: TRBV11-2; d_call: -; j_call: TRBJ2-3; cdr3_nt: TGTGCCAGCAGCGGCTGGGCCCGCGGAGGGAAAGATACGCAGTATTTT; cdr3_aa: CASSGWARGGKDTQYF
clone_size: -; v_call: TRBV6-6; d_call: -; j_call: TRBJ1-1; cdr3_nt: TGTGCCAGCATCACAGTTCGGGGGGACACTGAAGCTTTCTTT; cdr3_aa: CASITVRGDTEAFF
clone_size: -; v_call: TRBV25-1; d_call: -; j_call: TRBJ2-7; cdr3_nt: TGTGCCAGCAGTGAGGAGGGCAGGGGCTACGAGCAGTACTTC; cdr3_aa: CASSEEGRGYEQYF
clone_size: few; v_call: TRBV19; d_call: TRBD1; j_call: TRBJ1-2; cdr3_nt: TGTGCCAGTAGTATATGGTCCCCACAGGGGAACTATGGCTACACCTTC; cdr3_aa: CASSIWSPQGNYGYTF
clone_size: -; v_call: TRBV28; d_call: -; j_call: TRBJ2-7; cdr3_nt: TGTGCCAGCAGTCCAGGGCCTTGGAGGGAGCAGTACTTC; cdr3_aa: CASSPGPWREQYF
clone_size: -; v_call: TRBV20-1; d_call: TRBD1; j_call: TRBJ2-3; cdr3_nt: TGCAGTGCTACGACAGGGGGGAGCACAGATACGCAGTATTTT; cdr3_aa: CSATTGGSTDTQYF
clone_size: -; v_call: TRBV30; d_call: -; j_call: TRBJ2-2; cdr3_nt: TGTGCCTGGAGTGGGCAGGGGATTGGGACCGGGGAGCTGTTTTTT; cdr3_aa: CAWSGQGIGTGELFF
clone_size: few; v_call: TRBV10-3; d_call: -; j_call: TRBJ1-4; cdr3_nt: TGTGCCATCAGTGAGGCCCTAGGACGGGATGAAAAACTGTTTTTT; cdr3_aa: CAISEALGRDEKLFF
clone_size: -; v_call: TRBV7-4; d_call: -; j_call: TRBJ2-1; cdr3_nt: TGTGCCAGCAGCCGCAGACGGGACTTACGCTCCTACAATGAGCAGTTCTTC; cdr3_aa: CASSRRRDLRSYNEQFF
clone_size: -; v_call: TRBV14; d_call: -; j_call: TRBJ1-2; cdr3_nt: TGTGCCAGCAGCCAAGAGGGGGCAGGGCGGAATAGCTACACCTTC; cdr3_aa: CASSQEGAGRNSYTF
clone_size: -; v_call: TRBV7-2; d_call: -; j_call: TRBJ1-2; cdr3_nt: TGTGCCAGCAGCTTAGGACAGAATGTAAACTATGGCTACACCTTC; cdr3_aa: CASSLGQNVNYGYTF
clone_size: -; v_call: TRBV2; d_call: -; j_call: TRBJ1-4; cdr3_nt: TGTGCCAGCAGAGAAGACGGACCTAATGAAAAACTGTTTTTT; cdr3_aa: CASREDGPNEKLFF
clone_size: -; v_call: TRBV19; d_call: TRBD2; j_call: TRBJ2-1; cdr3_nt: TGTGCCAGTGCGACAGCGGGGAGCGGGAGTAAGTTTCAGTTCTTC; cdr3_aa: CASATAGSGSKFQFF
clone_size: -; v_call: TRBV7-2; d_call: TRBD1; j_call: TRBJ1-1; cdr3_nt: TGTGCCAGCAGCTTCAACAGGGGGATGAACACTGAAGCTTTCTTT; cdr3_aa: CASSFNRGMNTEAFF
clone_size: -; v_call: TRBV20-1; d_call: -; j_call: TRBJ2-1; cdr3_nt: TGCAGTGCTGACATCAACAATGAGCAGTTCTTC; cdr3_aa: CSADINNEQFF
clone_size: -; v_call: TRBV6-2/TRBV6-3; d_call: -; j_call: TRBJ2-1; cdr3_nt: TGTGCCAGCAGTTCCCGGGCCCTTTACAATGAGCAGTTCTTC; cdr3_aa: CASSSRALYNEQFF
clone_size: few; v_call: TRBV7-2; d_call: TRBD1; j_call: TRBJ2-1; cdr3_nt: TGTGCCAACCCGCCCCGGACAGGGGATACAGATGAGCAGTTCTTC; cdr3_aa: CANPPRTGDTDEQFF
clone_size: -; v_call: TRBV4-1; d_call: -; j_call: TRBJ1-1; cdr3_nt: TGCGCCAGCAACGGGAACACTGAAGCTTTCTTT; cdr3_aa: CASNGNTEAFF
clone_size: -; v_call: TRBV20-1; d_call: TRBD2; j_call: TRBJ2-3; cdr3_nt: TGCAGTGCTAGAGCGGGGGGGAGCACAGATACGCAGTATTTT; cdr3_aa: CSARAGGSTDTQYF
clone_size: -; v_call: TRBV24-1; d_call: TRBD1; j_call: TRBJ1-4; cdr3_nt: TGTGCCACCAGTGATTGGGACAGAGGTGAAGGTGAAAAACTGTTTTTT; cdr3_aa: CATSDWDRGEGEKLFF
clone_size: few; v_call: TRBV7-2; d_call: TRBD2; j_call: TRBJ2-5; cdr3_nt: TGTGCCAGCAGCTTACGTGCGGCAGCGGGGGAGACCCAGTACTTC; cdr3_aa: CASSLRAAAGETQYF
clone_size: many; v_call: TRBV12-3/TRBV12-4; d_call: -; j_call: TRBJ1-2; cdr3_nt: TGTGCCAGCAGTTGGGCTGGGGGCTGGGGCTACACCTTC; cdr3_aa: CASSWAGGWGYTF
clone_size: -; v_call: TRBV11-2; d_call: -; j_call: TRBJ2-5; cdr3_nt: TGTGCCAGCACCCCTTACGGAGAGACCCAGTACTTC; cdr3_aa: CASTPYGETQYF
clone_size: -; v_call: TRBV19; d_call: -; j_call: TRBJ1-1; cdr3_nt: TGTGCCAGTAGTATCGGGCCTCTTTCTGAAGCTTTCTTT; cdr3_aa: CASSIGPLSEAFF
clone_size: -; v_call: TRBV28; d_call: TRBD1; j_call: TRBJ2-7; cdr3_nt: TGTGCCAGCAGAGACAGGGGGTATATCGACGAGCAGTACTTC; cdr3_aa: CASRDRGYIDEQYF
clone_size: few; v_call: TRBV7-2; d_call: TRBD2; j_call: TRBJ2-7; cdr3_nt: TGTGCCAGCAGGAGGGGGGGACTAGCCGACGAGCAGTACTTC; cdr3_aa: CASRRGGLADEQYF
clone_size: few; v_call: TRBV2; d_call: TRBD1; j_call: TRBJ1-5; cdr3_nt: TGTGCCAGCAGTGAAGGCGCAGGGGGTAATCAGCCCCAGCATTTT; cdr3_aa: CASSEGAGGNQPQHF
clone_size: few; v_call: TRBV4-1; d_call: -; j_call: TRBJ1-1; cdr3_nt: TGCGCCAGCAGCCAAGATCCCCCCCCAGGGAACACTGAAGCTTTCTTT; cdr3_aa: CASSQDPPPGNTEAFF
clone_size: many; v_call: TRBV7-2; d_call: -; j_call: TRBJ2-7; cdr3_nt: TGTGCCAGCACCTGGGGTTCGCGACAAGGGGGCGAGCAGTACTTC; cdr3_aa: CASTWGSRQGGEQYF
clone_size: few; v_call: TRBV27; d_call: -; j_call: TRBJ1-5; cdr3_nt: TGTGCCAGCAGTTTAGAGAGAAGGCTGCGGGATCAGCCCCAGCATTTT; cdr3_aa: CASSLERRLRDQPQHF
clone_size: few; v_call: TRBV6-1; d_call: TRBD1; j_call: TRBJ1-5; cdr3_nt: TGTGCCAGCAGTCCAAGGACAGGCGGGACCGGTAGTCAGCCCCAGCATTTT; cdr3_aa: CASSPRTGGTGSQPQHF
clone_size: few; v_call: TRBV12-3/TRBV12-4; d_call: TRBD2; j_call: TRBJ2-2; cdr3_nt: TGTGCCAGCAGTTTTCTTTCTAGCGGGGCCCACCGGGAGCTGTTTTTT; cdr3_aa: CASSFLSSGAHRELFF
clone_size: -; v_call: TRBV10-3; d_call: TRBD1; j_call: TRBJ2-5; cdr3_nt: TGTGCCATCAGTGTTTCCCGGACAGGGAGGGAGACCCAGTACTTC; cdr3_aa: CAISVSRTGRETQYF
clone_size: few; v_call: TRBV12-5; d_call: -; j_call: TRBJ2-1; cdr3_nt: TGTGCTAGTGGTTTGTCTGAGCAGTTCTTC; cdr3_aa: CASGLSEQFF
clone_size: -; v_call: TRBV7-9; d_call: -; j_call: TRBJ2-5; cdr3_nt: TGTGCCAGCAGCCCCCGACCAGAGACCCAGTACTTC; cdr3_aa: CASSPRPETQYF
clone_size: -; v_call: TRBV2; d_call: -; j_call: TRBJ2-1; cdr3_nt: TGTGCCAGCAGTGAAGGGCATTCGCAAAGGGGGGTCTTC; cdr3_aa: CASSEGHSQRGVF
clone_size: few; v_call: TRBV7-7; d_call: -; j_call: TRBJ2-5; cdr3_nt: TGTGCCAGCAGCTTAGGAGACAGGAGGGAAGAGACCCAGTACTTC; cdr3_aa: CASSLGDRREETQYF
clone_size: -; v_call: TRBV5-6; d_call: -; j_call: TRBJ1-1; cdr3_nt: TGTGCCAGCAGTTACCCACGAGAGCAAGCTTTCTTT; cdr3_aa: CASSYPREQAFF
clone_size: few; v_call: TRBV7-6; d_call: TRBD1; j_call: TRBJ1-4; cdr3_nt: TGTGCCAGCAGCCGGGACAGGGTGAATGAAAAACTGTTTTTT; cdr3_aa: CASSRDRVNEKLFF
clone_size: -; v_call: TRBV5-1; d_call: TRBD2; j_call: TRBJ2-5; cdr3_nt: TGCGCCAGCAGCGTACGGACTAGCGGGAGTGGAGAGACCCAGTACTTC; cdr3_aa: CASSVRTSGSGETQYF
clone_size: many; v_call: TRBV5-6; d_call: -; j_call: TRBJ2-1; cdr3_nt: TGTGCCAGCAGCTTCCGCCCAGCGGGCTCCTACAATGAGCAGTTCTTC; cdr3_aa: CASSFRPAGSYNEQFF